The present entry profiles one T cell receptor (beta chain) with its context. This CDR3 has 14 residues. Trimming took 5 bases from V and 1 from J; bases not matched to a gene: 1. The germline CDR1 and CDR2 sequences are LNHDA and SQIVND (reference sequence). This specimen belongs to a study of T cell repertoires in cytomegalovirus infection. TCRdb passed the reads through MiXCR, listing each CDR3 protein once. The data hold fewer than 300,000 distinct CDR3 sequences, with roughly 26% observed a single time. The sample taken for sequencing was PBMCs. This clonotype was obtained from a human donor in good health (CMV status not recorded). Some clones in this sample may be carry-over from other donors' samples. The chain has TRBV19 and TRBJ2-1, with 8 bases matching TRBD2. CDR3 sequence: CASSRGRSYNEQFF. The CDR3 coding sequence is TGTGCCAGTAGTCGCGGGAGGTCCTACAATGAGCAGTTCTTC.